The 19 T cell receptor beta chains listed next were all sequenced from one sample in a study of cytomegalovirus exposure and HLA in healthy donors. The PCR was carried out with 60 Vbeta primers and 13 Jbeta primers. Profiled with immunoSEQ multiplex PCR; TCRdb holds only in-frame clones, not every one. The table has about 140,000 clones, approximately 80% seen once. The specimen was PBMCs. All receptors come from a woman aged 55 to 70 in good health and CMV-seropositive.

The chain employs TRBV9 and TRBJ2-1; D is possibly TRBD1 (6 bases). The length of the CDR3 is 15 residues. Germline loops: CDR1 SGDLS, CDR2 YYNGEE. Trimming pared 3 bases from V and 4 bases from J, leaving 14 bases between. CDR3 residues: CASSAQGLGYNEQFF. In DNA form, the CDR3 reads TGTGCCAGCAGCGCACAGGGCTTGGGATACAATGAGCAGTTCTTC. Supplemented by reference TRBV9 and TRBJ2-1, the full variable domain reads DSGVTQTPKHLITATGQRVTLRCSPRSGDLSVYWYQQSLDQGLQFLIQYYNGEERAKGNILERFSAQQFPDLHSELNLSSLELGDSALYFCASSAQGLGYNEQFFGPGTRLTVL.

This sequence joins TRBV7-9 and TRBJ2-3, with TRBD2 matching over 7 bases. Per the germline V gene, CDR1 is SEHNR and CDR2 is FQNEAQ (reference sequence). The CDR3 runs 14 residues. The trim removed 3 bases at V and 6 bases at J, leaving 6 bases unmatched. DNA of the CDR3: TGTGCCAGCAGCTTCAGGCGGGAGCGGGATACGCAGTATTTT. Its protein product is CASSFRRERDTQYF.

The genes are TRBV30 and TRBJ1-1, with D unclear. Deletions cut 2 bases from V and 5 bases from J, with 9 bases between. CDR1 and CDR2 from the germline V gene are GTSNPN and SVGIG (reference sequence). This CDR3 is built from 12 residues. This CDR3 is CAWSRLGTEAFF. The CDR3 DNA sequence: TGTGCCTGGAGTCGACTGGGTACTGAAGCTTTCTTT. The whole variable domain, remainder taken from reference TRBV30 and TRBJ1-1, is SQTIHQWPATLVQPVGSPLSLECTVEGTSNPNLYWYRQAAGRGLQLLFYSVGIGQISSEVPQNLSASRPQDRQFILSSKKLLLSDSGFYLCAWSRLGTEAFFGQGTRLTVV.

The chain uses TRBV9 and TRBJ1-1, with a tentative D call TRBD1 (5 bases). Per germline, CDR1 SGDLS and CDR2 YYNGEE. CDR3 length: 13 amino acids. V was pared by 3 bases and J by 8 bases, with 14 bases between. The CDR3 nucleotides are TGTGCCAGCAGCGGGGGCCCCGGGGGAGAAGCTTTCTTT. This encodes CASSGGPGGEAFF.

J is TRBJ2-5 and V is TRBV6-6, with D maybe TRBD1 (5 bases). V dropped 5 bases and J dropped 0 bases, with 13 bases sitting between them. This CDR3 has 15 amino acids. Germline values: CDR1 MNHNY, CDR2 SVGAGI (reference sequence). The CDR3 DNA follows: TGTGCCAGCAGTCCCATGGGGCGAAACCAAGAGACCCAGTACTTC. The encoded protein is CASSPMGRNQETQYF.

The rearrangement links TRBV18 to TRBJ2-2, with 9 bases that match TRBD2. The CDR3 sequence is 18 residues long. V was pared by 2 bases and J by 0 bases, with 7 bases of the junction left unmatched. Germline V gene sequence: CDR1 KGHSH, CDR2 LQKENI. The CDR3 coding sequence is TGTGCCAGCTCACCAGGTCCTAGCGGGGCTACGAACACCGGGGAGCTGTTTTTT. It is translated as CASSPGPSGATNTGELFF.

The V gene is TRBV5-1, the J gene TRBJ2-5, with D perhaps matching TRBD1 (6 bases). This CDR3 has 16 residues. CDR1 and CDR2 (germline): SGHRS, YFSETQ. The V end was cut by 5 bases, the J end by 0 bases, with 17 bases between. CDR3 sequence (DNA): TGCGCCAGCAGACAGGGTGCCTTGGCGTACCAAGAGACCCAGTACTTC. Protein product: CASRQGALAYQETQYF. The full variable domain, its missing parts supplied by reference TRBV5-1 and TRBJ2-5, is KAGVTQTPRYLIKTRGQQVTLSCSPISGHRSVSWYQQTPGQGLQFLFEYFSETQRNKGNFPGRFSGRQFSNSRSEMNVSTLELGDSALYLCASRQGALAYQETQYFGPGTRLLVL.

The chain uses TRBV19 and TRBJ1-2, with 10 nucleotides matching TRBD1. This CDR3 spans 14 amino acids. Germline lookup yields CDR1 LNHDA and CDR2 SQIVND (reference sequence). Trimming at V came to 3 bases and at J to 7 bases, leaving 5 bases not matched to a gene. DNA of the CDR3: TGTGCCAGTAGTATGAGGGACAGGGGCGGTGGCTACACCTTC. Protein sequence: CASSMRDRGGGYTF.

The CDR3 loop is CAWTAGEGSPLHF. Written as DNA, the CDR3 is TGTGCCTGGACGGCAGGGGAGGGTTCACCCCTCCACTTT. This chain connects TRBV30 to TRBJ1-6; tentative D call: TRBD1 (6 bases). The germline V and J ends were trimmed by 4 bases and 9 bases, with 13 bases remaining between them. Germline CDR1 and CDR2: GTSNPN and SVGIG (reference sequence). The CDR3 loop spans 13 amino acids.

The chain carries TRBV7-9 and TRBJ2-3; D is uncertain. The germline V and J ends were trimmed by 2 bases and 4 bases, with 4 bases remaining between them. CDR3 length: 12 residues. Germline V gene data show CDR1 as SEHNR and CDR2 as FQNEAQ (reference sequence). The CDR3 region is CASSLLADTQYF. CDR3 nucleotides: TGTGCCAGCAGCTTATTAGCAGATACGCAGTATTTT.

The chain carries TRBV7-9 and TRBJ1-2, with 9 bases fitting TRBD1. Trimming took 4 bases from V and 8 from J; bases not matched to a gene: 5. The CDR3 contains 13 residues. Germline CDR1 reads SEHNR; CDR2 reads FQNEAQ (reference sequence). In DNA, the CDR3 is TGTGCCAGCAGCTCCACAGGGGGCGAAGGCTACACCTTC. It is translated as CASSSTGGEGYTF. Looking up the rest from reference TRBV7-9 and TRBJ1-2 gives the full variable domain: DTGVSQNPRHKITKRGQNVTFRCDPISEHNRLYWYRQTLGQGPEFLTYFQNEAQLEKSRLLSDRFSAERPKGSFSTLEIQRTEQGDSAMYLCASSSTGGEGYTFGSGTRLTVV.

This clone appeared many times. V gene TRBV6-5 combines with J gene TRBJ1-3; no clear D gene. The CDR3 spans 14 residues. In germline, CDR1 is MNHEY, CDR2 SVGAGI. Trimming shortened V by 3 bases and J by 0 bases, and 6 bases separated the two germline ends. CDR3: CASSYGSSGNTIYF. The CDR3 nucleotides are TGTGCCAGCAGTTATGGTAGCTCTGGAAACACCATATATTTT.

V is TRBV30 and J is TRBJ2-7; 8 nucleotides align to TRBD2. Trimming at V came to 4 bases and at J to 3 bases, leaving 5 bases not matched to a gene. This CDR3 has 13 residues. The germline V gene encodes CDR1 GTSNPN and CDR2 SVGIG (reference sequence). CDR3 amino acids: CAWTAGGGYEQYF. CDR3 nucleotides: TGTGCCTGGACTGCGGGGGGAGGCTACGAGCAGTACTTC.

This sequence joins TRBV28 and TRBJ1-1; D ambiguous. This CDR3 is built from 12 residues. V gave up 7 bases and J gave up 1 base, with 7 bases separating them. Germline values: CDR1 MDHEN, CDR2 SYDVKM. The CDR3 is CASTSGNTEAFF. Here the CDR3 DNA reads TGTGCCAGCACTTCGGGGAACACTGAAGCTTTCTTT.

CDR3 nucleotides: TGTGCCAGCAGTGAATTCTACGGGACAGGGTCGTTCTTC. Encoded protein: CASSEFYGTGSFF. The chain recombines TRBV6-1 with TRBJ2-1; TRBD1 matches at 9 bases. The V segment lost 2 bases and the J segment 15 bases; nucleotides outside the gene matches: 8. Germline V gene lookup returns CDR1 MNHNS and CDR2 SASEGT. The CDR3 is 13 residues long.

The V call is TRBV27, the J call TRBJ1-4; 7 bases align to TRBD1. The CDR3 is 14 amino acids. Per the germline V gene, CDR1 is MNHEY and CDR2 is SMNVEV (reference sequence). V dropped 6 bases and J dropped 7; count of bases not matched to a gene: 8. CDR3 region: CASSVQGTGEKLFF. In DNA, the CDR3 is TGTGCCAGCAGCGTACAGGGGACCGGTGAAAAACTGTTTTTT.

This clone appeared a single time. The chain carries TRBV5-1 and TRBJ1-1; weak D call: TRBD1 (5 bases). CDR1 is SGHRS, CDR2 YFSETQ, per germline. This CDR3 is built from 14 residues. The ends were cut back, 3 bases at V and 5 bases at J, with 14 bases in the middle. The CDR3 loop is CASSSYLEGTEAFF. CDR3 sequence (DNA): TGCGCCAGCAGCTCATACCTGGAGGGGACTGAAGCTTTCTTT.

Points on this clone: This sample includes further DNA sequences coding for the same CDR3. This chain uses TRBV7-9 with TRBJ1-1, with a tentative D call TRBD1 (5 bases). Trimming shortened V by 5 bases and J by 4 bases, and 11 bases separated the two germline ends. The CDR3 runs 13 residues. Germline CDR1 and CDR2: SEHNR and FQNEAQ (reference sequence). CDR3: CASSPTGGTEAFF. As DNA, the CDR3 is TGTGCCAGCAGCCCCACGGGGGGCACTGAAGCTTTCTTT. Together with reference TRBV7-9 and TRBJ1-1, the CDR3 gives the full variable domain: DTGVSQNPRHKITKRGQNVTFRCDPISEHNRLYWYRQTLGQGPEFLTYFQNEAQLEKSRLLSDRFSAERPKGSFSTLEIQRTEQGDSAMYLCASSPTGGTEAFFGQGTRLTVV.

The chain has TRBV28 and TRBJ2-6, with 7 bases fitting TRBD1. Germline trimming cut 6 bases from V and 4 bases from J; bases unmatched to any gene: 6. The germline gives CDR1 MDHEN, CDR2 SYDVKM. This CDR3 contains 15 residues. This CDR3 reads CASSQGGAGANVLTF. The CDR3 DNA sequence: TGTGCCAGCAGCCAAGGGGGCGCCGGGGCCAACGTCCTGACTTTC.